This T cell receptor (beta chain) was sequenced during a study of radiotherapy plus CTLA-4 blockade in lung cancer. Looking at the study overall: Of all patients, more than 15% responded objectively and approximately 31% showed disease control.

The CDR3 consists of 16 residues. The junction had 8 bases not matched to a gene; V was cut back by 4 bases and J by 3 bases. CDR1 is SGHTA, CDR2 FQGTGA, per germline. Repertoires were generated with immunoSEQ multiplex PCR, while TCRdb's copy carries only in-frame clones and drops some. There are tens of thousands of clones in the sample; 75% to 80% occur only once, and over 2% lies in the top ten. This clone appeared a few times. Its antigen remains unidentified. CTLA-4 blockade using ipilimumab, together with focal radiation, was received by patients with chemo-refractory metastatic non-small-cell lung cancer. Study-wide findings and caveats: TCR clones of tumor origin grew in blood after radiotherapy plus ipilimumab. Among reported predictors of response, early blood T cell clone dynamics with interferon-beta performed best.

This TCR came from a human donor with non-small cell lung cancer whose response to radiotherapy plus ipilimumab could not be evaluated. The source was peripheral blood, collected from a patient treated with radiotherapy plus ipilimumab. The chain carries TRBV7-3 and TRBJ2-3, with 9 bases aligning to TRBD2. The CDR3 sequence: CASSSLGTSMTDTQYF. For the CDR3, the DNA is TGTGCCAGCAGCTCCCTTGGGACTAGCATGACAGATACGCAGTATTTT.